In this sample, the clone carrying this T cell receptor beta chain turned up a few times. The antigen is undetermined. This record belongs to a study of T cells after yellow fever vaccination. Study-wide results and limits: CD4 and CD8 compartments shared a small share of clonotypes, likely from convergent recombination.

Germline CDR1 reads SGHTA; CDR2 reads FQGNSA. The germline V and J ends were trimmed by 5 bases and 5 bases, with 12 bases remaining between them. The CDR3 has 13 residues. TCRdb reprocessed the 5' RACE reads via MiXCR and lists one record per CDR3 protein. The data hold hundreds of thousands of distinct CDR3 sequences, with approximately 19% observed a single time. J is TRBJ2-5 and V is TRBV7-2, with D uncertain. The TCR comes from a man in his late teens or twenties who received the YFV17D yellow fever vaccine. The sequencing here drew on PBMCs, taken before the yellow fever booster vaccination. The CDR3 sequence is CASSLSFLETQYF. The DNA for the CDR3 is TGTGCCAGCAGCCTTTCGTTCCTCGAGACCCAGTACTTC.